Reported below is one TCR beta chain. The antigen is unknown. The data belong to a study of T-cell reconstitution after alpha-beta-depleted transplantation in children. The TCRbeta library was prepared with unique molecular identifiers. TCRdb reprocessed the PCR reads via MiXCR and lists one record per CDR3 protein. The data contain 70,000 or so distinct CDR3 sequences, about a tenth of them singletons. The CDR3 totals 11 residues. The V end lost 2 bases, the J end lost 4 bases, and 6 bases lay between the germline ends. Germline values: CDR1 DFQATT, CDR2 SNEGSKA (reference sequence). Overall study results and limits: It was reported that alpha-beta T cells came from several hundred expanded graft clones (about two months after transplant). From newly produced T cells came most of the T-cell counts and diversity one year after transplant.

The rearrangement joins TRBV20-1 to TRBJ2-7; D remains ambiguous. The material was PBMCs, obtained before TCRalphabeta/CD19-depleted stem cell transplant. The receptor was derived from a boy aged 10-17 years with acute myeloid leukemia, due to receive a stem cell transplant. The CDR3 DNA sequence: TGCAGTGCTAGATCGCAATACGAGCAGTACTTC. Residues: CSARSQYEQYF.